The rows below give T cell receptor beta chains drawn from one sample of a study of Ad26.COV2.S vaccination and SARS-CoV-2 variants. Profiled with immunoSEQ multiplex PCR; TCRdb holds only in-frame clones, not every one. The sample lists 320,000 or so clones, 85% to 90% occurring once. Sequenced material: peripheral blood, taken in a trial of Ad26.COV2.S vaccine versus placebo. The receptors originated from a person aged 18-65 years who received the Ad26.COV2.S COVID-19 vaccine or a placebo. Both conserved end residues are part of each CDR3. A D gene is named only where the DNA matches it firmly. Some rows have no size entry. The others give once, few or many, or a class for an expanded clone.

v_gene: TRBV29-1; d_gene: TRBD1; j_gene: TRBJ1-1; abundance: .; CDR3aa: CSGEGALGTEAFF; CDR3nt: TGCAGCGGAGAGGGGGCGTTGGGCACTGAAGCTTTCTTT
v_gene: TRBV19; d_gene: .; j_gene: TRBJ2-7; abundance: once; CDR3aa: CASSKGSLYEQYF; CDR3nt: TGTGCCAGTAGTAAGGGTTCCCTCTACGAGCAGTACTTC
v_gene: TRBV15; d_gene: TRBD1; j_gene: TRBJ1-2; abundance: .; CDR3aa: CATSRPGQVYYNYGYTF; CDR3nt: TGTGCCACCAGCAGGCCGGGACAGGTTTATTATAACTATGGCTACACCTTC
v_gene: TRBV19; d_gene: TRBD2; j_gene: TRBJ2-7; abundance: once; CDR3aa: CASSPTGTSYEQYF; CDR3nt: TGTGCCAGTAGCCCCACCGGGACTAGCTACGAGCAGTACTTC
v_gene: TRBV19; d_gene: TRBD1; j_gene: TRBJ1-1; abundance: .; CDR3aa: CASSIGRQGAVEAFF; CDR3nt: TGTGCCAGTAGTATAGGAAGGCAGGGGGCCGTTGAAGCTTTCTTT
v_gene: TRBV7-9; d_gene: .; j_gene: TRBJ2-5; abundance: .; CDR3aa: CASSQGTQYF; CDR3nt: TGTGCCAGCAGCCAGGGGACCCAGTACTTC
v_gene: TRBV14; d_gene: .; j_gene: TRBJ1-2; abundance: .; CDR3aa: CASSLNTWTVNYGYTF; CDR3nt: TGTGCCAGCAGCCTAAATACCTGGACAGTTAACTATGGCTACACCTTC
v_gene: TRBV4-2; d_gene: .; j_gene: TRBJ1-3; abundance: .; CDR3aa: CASSPVGGHSGNTIYF; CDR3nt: TGTGCCAGCAGCCCCGTGGGAGGGCACTCTGGAAACACCATATATTTT
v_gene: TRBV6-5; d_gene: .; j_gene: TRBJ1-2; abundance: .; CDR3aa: CASSYRLDYGYTF; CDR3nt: TGTGCCAGCAGTTATCGCTTGGACTATGGCTACACCTTC
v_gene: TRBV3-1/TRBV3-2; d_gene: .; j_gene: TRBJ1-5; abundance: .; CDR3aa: CASSQGGDSNQPQHF; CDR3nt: TGTGCCAGCAGCCAAGGGGGGGATAGCAATCAGCCCCAGCATTTT
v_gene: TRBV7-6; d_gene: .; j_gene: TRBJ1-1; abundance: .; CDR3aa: CASIGGSGTEAFF; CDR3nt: TGTGCCAGCATTGGAGGGTCGGGCACTGAAGCTTTCTTT
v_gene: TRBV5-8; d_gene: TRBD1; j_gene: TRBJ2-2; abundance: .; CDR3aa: CASSLADRAVGELFF; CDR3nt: TGTGCCAGCAGCTTGGCGGACAGGGCTGTCGGGGAGCTGTTTTTT
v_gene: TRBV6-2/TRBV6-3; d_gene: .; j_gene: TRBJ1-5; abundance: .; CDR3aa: CASSFLGSSNQPQHF; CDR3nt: TGTGCCAGCAGTTTTCTAGGGAGTAGCAATCAGCCCCAGCATTTT
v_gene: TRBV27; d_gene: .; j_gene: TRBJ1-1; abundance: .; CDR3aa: CASSPPPQGLNTEAFF; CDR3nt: TGTGCCAGCAGTCCCCCCCCTCAGGGGCTGAACACTGAAGCTTTCTTT
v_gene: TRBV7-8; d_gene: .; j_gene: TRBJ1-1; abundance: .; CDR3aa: CASSLAILGQGRETEAFF; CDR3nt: TGTGCCAGCAGCTTAGCGATCCTTGGGCAGGGACGAGAGACTGAAGCTTTCTTT
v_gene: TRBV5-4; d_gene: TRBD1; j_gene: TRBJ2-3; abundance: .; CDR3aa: CASSYDGTVPSSTDTQYF; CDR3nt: TGTGCCAGCAGCTACGATGGGACAGTCCCCTCTAGCACAGATACGCAGTATTTT
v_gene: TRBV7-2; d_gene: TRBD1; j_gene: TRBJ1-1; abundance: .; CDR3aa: CASSSLTGAEAFF; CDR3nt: TGTGCCAGCAGCTCCCTTACAGGGGCTGAAGCTTTCTTT
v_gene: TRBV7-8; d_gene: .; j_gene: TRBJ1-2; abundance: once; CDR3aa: CASSYRLSRGAGQNYGYTF; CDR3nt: TGTGCCAGCAGTTATCGCCTAAGCCGGGGGGCGGGACAAAACTATGGCTACACCTTC
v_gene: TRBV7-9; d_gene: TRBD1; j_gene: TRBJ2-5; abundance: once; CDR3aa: CASSLVGQGVTKTQYF; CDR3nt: TGTGCCAGCAGCTTAGTCGGGCAGGGGGTTACGAAGACCCAGTACTTC
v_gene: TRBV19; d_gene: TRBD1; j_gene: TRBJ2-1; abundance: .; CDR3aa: CASSIGTGFNEQFF; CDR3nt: TGTGCCAGTAGTATAGGGACAGGCTTCAATGAGCAGTTCTTC
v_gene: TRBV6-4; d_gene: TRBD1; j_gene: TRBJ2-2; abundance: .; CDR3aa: CASSLGQGNTGELFF; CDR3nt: TGTGCCAGCAGTTTGGGACAGGGAAACACCGGGGAGCTGTTTTTT
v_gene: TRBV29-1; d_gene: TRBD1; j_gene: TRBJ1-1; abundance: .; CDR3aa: CSVDRGLNTEAFF; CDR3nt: TGCAGCGTGGACAGGGGGCTTAACACTGAAGCTTTCTTT
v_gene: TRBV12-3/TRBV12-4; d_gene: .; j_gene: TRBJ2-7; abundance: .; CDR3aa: CASSSGYEQYF; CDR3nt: TGTGCCAGCAGTTCGGGCTACGAGCAGTACTTC
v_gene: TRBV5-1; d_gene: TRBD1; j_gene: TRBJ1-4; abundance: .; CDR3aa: CASSWQGGNEKLFF; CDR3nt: TGCGCCAGCAGCTGGCAGGGGGGTAATGAAAAACTGTTTTTT
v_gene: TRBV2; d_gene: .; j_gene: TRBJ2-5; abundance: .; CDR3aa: CASSEDEGATQETQYF; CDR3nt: TGTGCCAGCAGTGAGGACGAGGGAGCCACCCAAGAGACCCAGTACTTC
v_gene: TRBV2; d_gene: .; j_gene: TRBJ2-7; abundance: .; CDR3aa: CASSLDVGQYF; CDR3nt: TGTGCCAGCTCACTTGACGTAGGGCAGTACTTC
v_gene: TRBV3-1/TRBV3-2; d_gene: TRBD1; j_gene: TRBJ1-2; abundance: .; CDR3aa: CASSSNRGNYGYTF; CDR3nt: TGTGCCAGCAGCTCGAACAGGGGGAACTATGGCTACACCTTC
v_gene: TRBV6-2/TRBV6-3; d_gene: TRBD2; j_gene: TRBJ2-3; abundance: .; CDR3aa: CASSLAGGADTQYF; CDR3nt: TGTGCCAGCAGTTTAGCGGGAGGAGCAGATACGCAGTATTTT
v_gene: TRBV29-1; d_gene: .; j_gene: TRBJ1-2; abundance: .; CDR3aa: CSVATSYGYTF; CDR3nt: TGCAGCGTTGCAACCTCGTATGGCTACACCTTC
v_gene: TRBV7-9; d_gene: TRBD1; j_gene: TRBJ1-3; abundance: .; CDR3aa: CASSSTGDRSGNTIYF; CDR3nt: TGTGCCAGCAGCTCCACAGGGGATCGCTCTGGAAACACCATATATTTT
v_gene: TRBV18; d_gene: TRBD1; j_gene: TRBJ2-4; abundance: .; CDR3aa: CASSLGQALAKNIQYF; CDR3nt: TGTGCCAGCTCACTGGGACAGGCATTAGCCAAAAACATTCAGTACTTC
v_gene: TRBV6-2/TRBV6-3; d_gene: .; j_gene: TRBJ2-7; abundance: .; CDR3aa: CASSYSLQASSTEQYF; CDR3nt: TGTGCCAGCAGTTACTCGTTGCAGGCCTCTTCTACCGAGCAGTACTTC
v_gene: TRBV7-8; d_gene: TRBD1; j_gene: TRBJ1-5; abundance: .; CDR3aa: CASSRTTDRALLSNQPQHF; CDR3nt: TGTGCCAGCAGCCGAACAACCGACAGGGCCTTACTTAGCAATCAGCCCCAGCATTTT
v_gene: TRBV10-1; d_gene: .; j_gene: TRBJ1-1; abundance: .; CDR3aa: CASSESMRQPNTEAFF; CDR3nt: TGCGCCAGCAGTGAGTCGATGCGACAGCCGAACACTGAAGCTTTCTTT
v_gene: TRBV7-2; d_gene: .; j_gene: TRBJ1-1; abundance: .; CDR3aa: CASSLDPMVGYEAFF; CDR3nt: TGTGCCAGCAGCTTAGACCCCATGGTGGGGTATGAAGCTTTCTTT
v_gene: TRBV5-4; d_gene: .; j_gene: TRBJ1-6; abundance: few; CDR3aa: CASSWNGAGITNSPLHF; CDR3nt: TGTGCCAGCAGCTGGAATGGAGCCGGGATCACAAATTCACCCCTCCACTTT
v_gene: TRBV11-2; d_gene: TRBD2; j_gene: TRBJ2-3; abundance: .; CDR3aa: CASSLLAGGPTDTQYF; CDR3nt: TGTGCCAGCAGCTTACTAGCGGGGGGCCCCACAGATACGCAGTATTTT
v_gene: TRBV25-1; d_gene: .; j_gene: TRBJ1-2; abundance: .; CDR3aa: CASISRNRGYGYTF; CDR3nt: TGTGCCAGCATCTCTCGAAACCGGGGCTATGGCTACACCTTC
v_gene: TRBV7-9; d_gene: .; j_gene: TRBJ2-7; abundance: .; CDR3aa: CASSRTGVSYEQYF; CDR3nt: TGTGCCAGCAGTAGAACGGGGGTTTCCTACGAGCAGTACTTC
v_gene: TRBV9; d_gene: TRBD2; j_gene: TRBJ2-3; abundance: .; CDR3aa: CASSVQREGDTQYF; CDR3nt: TGTGCCAGCAGCGTCCAGCGGGAGGGAGATACGCAGTATTTT
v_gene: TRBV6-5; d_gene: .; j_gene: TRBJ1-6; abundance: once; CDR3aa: CASSYSPQANSPLHF; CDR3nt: TGTGCCAGCAGTTACTCGCCGCAGGCGAATTCACCCCTCCACTTT
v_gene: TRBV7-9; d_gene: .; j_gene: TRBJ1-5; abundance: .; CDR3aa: CASSQGTSSNQPQHF; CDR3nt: TGTGCCAGCAGCCAAGGAACATCCAGCAATCAGCCCCAGCATTTT
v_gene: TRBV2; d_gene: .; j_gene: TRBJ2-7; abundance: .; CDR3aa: CASSVSGRYEQYF; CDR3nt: TGTGCCAGCAGTGTTAGCGGACGATACGAGCAGTACTTC
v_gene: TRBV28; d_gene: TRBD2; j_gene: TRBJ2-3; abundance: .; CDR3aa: CASSTRLAGSTDTQYF; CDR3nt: TGTGCCAGCAGTACCAGACTAGCGGGTAGCACAGATACGCAGTATTTT
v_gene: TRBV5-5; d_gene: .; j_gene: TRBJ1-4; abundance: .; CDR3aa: CASSYLALERRDEKLFF; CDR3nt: TGTGCCAGCAGTTACCTCGCCCTCGAGCGTCGGGATGAAAAACTGTTTTTT
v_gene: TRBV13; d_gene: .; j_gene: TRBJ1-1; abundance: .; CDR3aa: CASSSLTEAFF; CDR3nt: TGTGCCAGCAGCTCCCTCACTGAAGCTTTCTTT
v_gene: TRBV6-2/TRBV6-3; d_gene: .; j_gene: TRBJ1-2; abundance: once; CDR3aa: CASSYTSNYGYTF; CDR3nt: TGTGCCAGCAGTTACACTTCTAACTATGGCTACACCTTC
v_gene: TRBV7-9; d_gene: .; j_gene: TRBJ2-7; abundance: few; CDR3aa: CASGPYEQYF; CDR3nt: TGTGCCAGCGGGCCCTACGAGCAGTACTTC
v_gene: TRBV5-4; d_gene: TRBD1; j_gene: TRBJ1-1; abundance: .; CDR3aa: CASNHATGGGNTEAFF; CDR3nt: TGTGCCAGCAACCACGCAACAGGGGGAGGGAACACTGAAGCTTTCTTT
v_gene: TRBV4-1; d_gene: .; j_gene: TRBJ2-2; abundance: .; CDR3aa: CASSQDEGGAGYTGELFF; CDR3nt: TGCGCCAGCAGCCAAGATGAGGGGGGCGCTGGGTACACCGGGGAGCTGTTTTTT
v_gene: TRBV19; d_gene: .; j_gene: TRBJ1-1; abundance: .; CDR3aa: CASSIGAEAFF; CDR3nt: TGTGCCAGTAGTATAGGGGCTGAAGCTTTCTTT
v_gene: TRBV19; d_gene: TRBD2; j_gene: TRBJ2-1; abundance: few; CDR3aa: CASTGTMGSEQFF; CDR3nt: TGTGCCAGTACCGGGACTATGGGTTCCGAGCAGTTCTTC